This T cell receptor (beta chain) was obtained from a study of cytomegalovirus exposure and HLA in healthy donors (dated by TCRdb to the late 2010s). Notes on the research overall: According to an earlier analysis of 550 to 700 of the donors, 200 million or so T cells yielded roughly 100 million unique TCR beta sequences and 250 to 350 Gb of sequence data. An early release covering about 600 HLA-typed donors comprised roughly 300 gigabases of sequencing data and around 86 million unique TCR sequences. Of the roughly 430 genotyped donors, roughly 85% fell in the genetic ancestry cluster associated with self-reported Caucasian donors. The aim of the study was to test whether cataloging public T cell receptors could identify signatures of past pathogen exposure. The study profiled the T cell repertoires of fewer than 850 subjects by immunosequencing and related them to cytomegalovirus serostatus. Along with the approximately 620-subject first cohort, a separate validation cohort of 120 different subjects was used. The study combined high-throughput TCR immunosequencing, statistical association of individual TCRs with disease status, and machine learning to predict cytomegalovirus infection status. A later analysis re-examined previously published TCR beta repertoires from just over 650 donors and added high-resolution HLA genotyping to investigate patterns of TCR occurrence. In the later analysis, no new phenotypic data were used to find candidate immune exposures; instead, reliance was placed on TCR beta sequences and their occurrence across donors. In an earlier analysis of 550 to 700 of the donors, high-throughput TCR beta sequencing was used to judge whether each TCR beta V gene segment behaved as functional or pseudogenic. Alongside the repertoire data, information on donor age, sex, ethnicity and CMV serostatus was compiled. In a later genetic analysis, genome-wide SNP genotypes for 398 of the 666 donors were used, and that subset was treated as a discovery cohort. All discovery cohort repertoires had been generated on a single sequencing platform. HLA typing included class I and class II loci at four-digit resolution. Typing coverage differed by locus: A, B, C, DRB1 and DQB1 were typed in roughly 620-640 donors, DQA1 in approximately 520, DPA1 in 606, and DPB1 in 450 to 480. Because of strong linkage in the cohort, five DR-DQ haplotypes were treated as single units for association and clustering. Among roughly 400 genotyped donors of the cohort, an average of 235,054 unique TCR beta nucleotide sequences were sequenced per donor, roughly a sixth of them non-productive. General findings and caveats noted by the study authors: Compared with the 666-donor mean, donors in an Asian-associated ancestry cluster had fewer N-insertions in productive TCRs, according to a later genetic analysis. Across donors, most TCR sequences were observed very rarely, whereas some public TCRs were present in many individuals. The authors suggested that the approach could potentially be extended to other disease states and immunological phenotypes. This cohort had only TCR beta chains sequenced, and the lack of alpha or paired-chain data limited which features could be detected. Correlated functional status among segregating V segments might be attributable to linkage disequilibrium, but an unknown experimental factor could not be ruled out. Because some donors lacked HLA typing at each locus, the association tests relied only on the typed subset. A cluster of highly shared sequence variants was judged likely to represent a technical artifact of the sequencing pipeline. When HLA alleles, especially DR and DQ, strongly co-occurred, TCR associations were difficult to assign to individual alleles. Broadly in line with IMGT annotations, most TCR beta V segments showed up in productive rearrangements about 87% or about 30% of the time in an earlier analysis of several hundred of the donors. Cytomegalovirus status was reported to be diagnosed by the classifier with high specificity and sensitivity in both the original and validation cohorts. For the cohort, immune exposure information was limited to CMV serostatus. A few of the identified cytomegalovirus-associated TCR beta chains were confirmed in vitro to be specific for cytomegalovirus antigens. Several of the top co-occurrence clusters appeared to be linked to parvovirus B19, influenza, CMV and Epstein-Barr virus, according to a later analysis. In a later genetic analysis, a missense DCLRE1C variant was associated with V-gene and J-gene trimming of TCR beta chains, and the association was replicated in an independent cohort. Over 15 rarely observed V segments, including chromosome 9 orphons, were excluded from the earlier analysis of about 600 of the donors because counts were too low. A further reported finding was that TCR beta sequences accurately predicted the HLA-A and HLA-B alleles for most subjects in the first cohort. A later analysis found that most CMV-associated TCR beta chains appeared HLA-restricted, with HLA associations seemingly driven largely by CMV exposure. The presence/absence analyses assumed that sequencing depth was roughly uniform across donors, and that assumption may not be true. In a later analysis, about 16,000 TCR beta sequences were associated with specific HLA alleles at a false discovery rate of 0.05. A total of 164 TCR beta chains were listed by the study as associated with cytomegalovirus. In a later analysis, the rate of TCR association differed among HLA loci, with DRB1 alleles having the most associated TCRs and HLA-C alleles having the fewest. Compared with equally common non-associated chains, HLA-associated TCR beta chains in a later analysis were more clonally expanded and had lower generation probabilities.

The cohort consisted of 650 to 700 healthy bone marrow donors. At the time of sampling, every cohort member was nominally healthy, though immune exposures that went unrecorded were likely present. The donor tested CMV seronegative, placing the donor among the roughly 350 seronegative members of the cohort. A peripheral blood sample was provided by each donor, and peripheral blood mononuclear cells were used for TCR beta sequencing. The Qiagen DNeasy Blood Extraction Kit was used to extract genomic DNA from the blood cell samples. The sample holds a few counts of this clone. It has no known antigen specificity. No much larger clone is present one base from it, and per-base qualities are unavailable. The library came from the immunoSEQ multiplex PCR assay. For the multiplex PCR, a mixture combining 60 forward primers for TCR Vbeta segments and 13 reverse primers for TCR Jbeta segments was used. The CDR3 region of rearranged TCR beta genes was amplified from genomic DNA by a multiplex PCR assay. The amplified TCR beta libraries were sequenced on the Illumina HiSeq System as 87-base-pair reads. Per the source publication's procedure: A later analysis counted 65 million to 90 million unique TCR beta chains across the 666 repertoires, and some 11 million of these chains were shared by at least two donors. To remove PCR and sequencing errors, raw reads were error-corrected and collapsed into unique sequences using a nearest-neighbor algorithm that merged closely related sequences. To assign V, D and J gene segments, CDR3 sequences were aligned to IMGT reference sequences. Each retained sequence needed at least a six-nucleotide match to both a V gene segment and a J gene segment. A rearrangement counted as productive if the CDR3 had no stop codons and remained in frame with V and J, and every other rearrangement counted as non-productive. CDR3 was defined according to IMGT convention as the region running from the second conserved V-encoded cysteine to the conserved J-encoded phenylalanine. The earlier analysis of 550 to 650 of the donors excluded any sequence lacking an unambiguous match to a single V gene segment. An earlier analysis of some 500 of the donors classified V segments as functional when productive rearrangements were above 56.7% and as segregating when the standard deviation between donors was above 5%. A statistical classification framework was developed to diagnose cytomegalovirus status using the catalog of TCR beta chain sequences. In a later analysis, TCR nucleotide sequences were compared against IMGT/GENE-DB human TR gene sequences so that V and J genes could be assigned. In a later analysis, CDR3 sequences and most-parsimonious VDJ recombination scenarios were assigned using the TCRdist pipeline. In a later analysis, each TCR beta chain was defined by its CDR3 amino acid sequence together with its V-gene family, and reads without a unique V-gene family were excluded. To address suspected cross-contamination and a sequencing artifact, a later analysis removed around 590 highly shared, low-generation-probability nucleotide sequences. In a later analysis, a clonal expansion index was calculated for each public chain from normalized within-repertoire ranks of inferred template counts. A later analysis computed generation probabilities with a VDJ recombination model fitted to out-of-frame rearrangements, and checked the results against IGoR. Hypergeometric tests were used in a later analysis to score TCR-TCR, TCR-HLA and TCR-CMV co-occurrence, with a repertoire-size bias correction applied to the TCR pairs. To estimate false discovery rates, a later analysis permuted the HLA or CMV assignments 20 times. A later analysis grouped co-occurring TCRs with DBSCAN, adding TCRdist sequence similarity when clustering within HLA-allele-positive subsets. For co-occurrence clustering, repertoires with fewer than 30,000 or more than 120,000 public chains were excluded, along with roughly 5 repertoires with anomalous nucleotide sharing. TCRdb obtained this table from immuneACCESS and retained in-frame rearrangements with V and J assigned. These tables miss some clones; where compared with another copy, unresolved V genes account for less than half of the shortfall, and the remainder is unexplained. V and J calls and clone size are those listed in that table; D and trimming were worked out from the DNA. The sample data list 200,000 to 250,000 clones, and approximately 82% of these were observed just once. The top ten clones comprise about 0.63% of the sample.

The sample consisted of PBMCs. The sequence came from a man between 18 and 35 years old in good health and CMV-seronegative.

The DNA sequence is given as TGTGCCTGGAGTTCGACCGGGAACGAGCAGTTCTTC. Translation gives CAWSSTGNEQFF. The rearranged chain carries TRBV30 and TRBJ2-1; the D gene is perhaps TRBD2, from 5 matching bases. The junction carries 12 bases between V and J, which are trimmed by 2 bases and 10 bases respectively. CDR1 and CDR2 are drawn from the germline V gene (reference sequence): GTSNPN, SVGIG. CDR3 length: 12 amino acids, cysteine to phenylalanine. CDR3 DNA is the only sequence kept; it has 36 bases, read in frame from the first base. With the portions outside the CDR3 filled from the reference TRBV30 and TRBJ2-1 genes, the complete variable region becomes SQTIHQWPATLVQPVGSPLSLECTVEGTSNPNLYWYRQAAGRGLQLLFYSVGIGQISSEVPQNLSASRPQDRQFILSSKKLLLSDSGFYLCAWSSTGNEQFFGPGTRLTVL.